Listed here is a single T cell receptor (beta chain). TCRdb keeps only in-frame clones here, not all; method: immunoSEQ multiplex PCR. The table includes some 89,000 clones, about three quarters detected once. This entry belongs to a study of blood T cell repertoires in COVID-19. This CDR3 is 14 amino acids long. J gave up 4 bases and V 5 bases, and 4 bases lay outside the gene matches. Germline assignment: CDR1 KGHSH and CDR2 LQKENI. V and J are TRBV18 and TRBJ1-4, with 7 bases that match TRBD1. This sequence originates from a man between 65 and 80 years old with acute or convalescent COVID-19. Sequencing input: peripheral blood. The CDR3 region is CASSSTGINEKLFF. Here the CDR3 DNA reads TGTGCCAGCTCATCGACAGGGATTAATGAAAAACTGTTTTTT.